This is a list of T cell receptor beta chains from one sample in a study of blood T cell repertoires in COVID-19. Data came from immunoSEQ multiplex PCR; TCRdb stores just in-frame clones and leaves some out. The sample lists 27,000 or so clones, about 83% occurring once. Sequenced input: peripheral blood. The receptors here all came from an older man with active COVID-19. Each CDR3 is given with its conserved first and last residue. A D gene is named only where the DNA matches it firmly. Clone size is not always given. Where it is, it says once, few, many or a class for expanded clones.

d_call j_call v_call clone_size cdr3_aa cdr3_nt
- TRBJ2-5 TRBV6-5 - CASSPRPETQYF TGTGCCAGCAGTCCTAGACCAGAGACCCAGTACTTC
- TRBJ2-7 TRBV5-3 few CARSLDLYEQYF TGTGCCAGAAGCTTGGATCTGTACGAGCAGTACTTC
TRBD2 TRBJ2-2 TRBV24-1 - CATSAHSRGGLAVGELFF TGTGCCACCAGTGCCCATTCCCGGGGCGGGCTAGCGGTCGGGGAGCTGTTTTTT
TRBD2 TRBJ2-2 TRBV12-5 - CASGLDILAGNTGELFF TGTGCTAGTGGTTTGGATATCCTAGCGGGGAACACCGGGGAGCTGTTTTTT
- TRBJ1-3 TRBV9 - CASSGGTSGGGNTIYF TGTGCCAGCAGTGGCGGGACCTCCGGTGGGGGAAACACCATATATTTT
TRBD1 TRBJ1-4 TRBV19 - CASSRTGVDEKLFF TGTGCCAGTAGTAGGACAGGGGTTGATGAAAAACTGTTTTTT
- TRBJ1-1 TRBV19 - CAGRQEIVRYEAFF TGTGCCGGAAGACAGGAGATAGTGAGGTATGAAGCTTTCTTT
TRBD1 TRBJ2-7 TRBV5-1 - CASSSGQGLSGDEQYF TGCGCCAGCAGTTCGGGACAGGGCCTCTCGGGGGACGAGCAGTACTTC
TRBD2 TRBJ2-2 TRBV7-8 - CASSLTGGHTGELFF TGTGCCAGCAGCCTAACGGGGGGGCACACCGGGGAGCTGTTTTTT
- TRBJ1-5 TRBV3-1/TRBV3-2 few CASRNQPQHF TGTGCCAGCCGTAATCAGCCCCAGCATTTT
TRBD1 TRBJ2-4 TRBV19 - CASRDTGGIAKNIQYF TGTGCCAGTAGGGATACAGGGGGCATAGCCAAAAACATTCAGTACTTC
- TRBJ1-5 TRBV10-2 - CASGGDSNQPQHF TGCGCCAGCGGGGGGGATAGCAATCAGCCCCAGCATTTT
TRBD1 TRBJ2-2 TRBV2 few CASNLQGAVSGELFF TGTGCCAGCAATTTACAGGGGGCGGTCTCCGGGGAGCTGTTTTTT
- TRBJ1-3 TRBV5-1 - CASSLDGGAGNTIYF TGCGCCAGCAGCTTGGATGGGGGCGCTGGAAACACCATATATTTT
- TRBJ1-1 TRBV2 - CASSGTVPDTEAFF TGTGCCAGCAGTGGAACGGTGCCGGACACTGAAGCTTTCTTT
TRBD1 TRBJ2-1 TRBV28 few CASSHGTGADSYNEQFF TGTGCCAGCAGCCACGGGACAGGGGCTGACTCCTACAATGAGCAGTTCTTC
TRBD2 TRBJ2-1 TRBV3-1/TRBV3-2 few CASSRSGGREQFF TGTGCCAGCAGTCGGAGCGGGGGTCGGGAGCAGTTCTTC
TRBD2 TRBJ2-5 TRBV2 once CASMRLARGETQYF TGTGCCAGCATGAGACTAGCGAGGGGAGAGACCCAGTACTTC
TRBD2 TRBJ2-7 TRBV3-1/TRBV3-2 once CASSPEAGGPFDSSYEQYF TGTGCCAGCAGCCCAGAAGCGGGAGGGCCGTTTGATAGCTCCTACGAGCAGTACTTC
- TRBJ2-3 TRBV6-2/TRBV6-3 - CASSYDESHTQYF TGTGCCAGCAGTTACGATGAGAGCCATACGCAGTATTTT
TRBD2 TRBJ2-3 TRBV24-1 - CATSDSSGTSTDTQYF TGTGCCACCAGTGATAGTAGCGGGACTAGCACAGATACGCAGTATTTT
- TRBJ1-1 TRBV29-1 - CSVARTMNTEAFF TGCAGCGTTGCCAGGACAATGAACACTGAAGCTTTCTTT
TRBD1 TRBJ2-2 TRBV6-6 - CASSRSQGANTGELFF TGTGCCAGCAGTCGATCCCAGGGGGCGAACACCGGGGAGCTGTTTTTT
TRBD2 TRBJ2-3 TRBV3-1/TRBV3-2 - CASSRSGRGGTDTQYF TGTGCCAGCAGCAGAAGCGGGAGGGGGGGAACAGATACGCAGTATTTT
- TRBJ2-1 TRBV3-1/TRBV3-2 few CASSLQGSSYNEQFF TGTGCCAGCAGCCTCCAGGGGTCCTCCTACAATGAGCAGTTCTTC
- TRBJ1-4 TRBV5-1 - CASSRGHNEKLFF TGCGCCAGCAGCAGGGGTCATAATGAAAAACTGTTTTTT
TRBD2 TRBJ2-1 TRBV2 - CASRRLAGLNEQFF TGTGCCAGCAGAAGACTAGCGGGACTTAATGAGCAGTTCTTC
TRBD1 TRBJ1-6 TRBV2 - CASSGQGARDSPLHF TGTGCCAGCAGTGGACAGGGGGCGCGGGATTCACCCCTCCACTTT
TRBD2 TRBJ2-5 TRBV18 - CASSRLAGPQETQYF TGTGCCAGCTCTCGGCTAGCGGGGCCTCAAGAGACCCAGTACTTC
- TRBJ1-3 TRBV27 many CASRALSGNTIYF TGTGCCAGCAGGGCCCTCTCTGGAAACACCATATATTTT
TRBD1 TRBJ2-1 TRBV2 - CASTADRGKNEQFF TGTGCCAGCACCGCGGACAGGGGAAAAAATGAGCAGTTCTTC
TRBD1 TRBJ1-3 TRBV6-5 - CASNSLTGSGNTIYF TGTGCCAGCAACTCGCTGACAGGGTCTGGAAACACCATATATTTT
TRBD1 TRBJ2-2 TRBV2 - CASSGAGGRTGELFF TGTGCCAGCAGTGGGGCAGGGGGCAGGACCGGGGAGCTGTTTTTT
TRBD2 TRBJ2-3 TRBV7-3 - CASSLKGSGGTDTQYF TGTGCCAGCAGCTTAAAAGGTAGCGGGGGAACAGATACGCAGTATTTT
- TRBJ1-1 TRBV29-1 - CSASRENTEAFF TGCAGCGCGTCCAGGGAGAACACTGAAGCTTTCTTT
TRBD2 TRBJ2-1 TRBV18 - CASSPRLAGGPNYNEQFF TGTGCCAGCTCACCGAGACTAGCGGGAGGGCCAAATTACAATGAGCAGTTCTTC
- TRBJ2-1 TRBV24-1 - CATSDGVAIYNEQFF TGTGCCACCAGTGATGGAGTAGCGATATACAATGAGCAGTTCTTC
- TRBJ2-7 TRBV18 - CASSPPSAARGHEQYF TGTGCCAGCTCACCACCCAGTGCGGCGCGGGGACACGAGCAGTACTTC
- TRBJ2-5 TRBV5-5 - CASGRGETQYF TGTGCTAGTGGACGGGGGGAGACCCAGTACTTC
TRBD1 TRBJ1-2 TRBV2 - CASRGTEYYGYTF TGTGCCAGCAGAGGGACAGAATACTATGGCTACACCTTC
- TRBJ2-7 TRBV19 once CASSMGRVSEQYF TGTGCCAGTAGTATGGGGCGCGTAAGCGAGCAGTACTTC
- TRBJ1-5 TRBV7-2 - CASSVQKGSNQPQHF TGTGCCAGCAGCGTCCAAAAGGGGAGCAATCAGCCCCAGCATTTT
- TRBJ2-7 TRBV5-1 - CASSLGLRDTTYEQYF TGCGCCAGCAGCTTGGGCCTCCGGGACACGACCTACGAGCAGTACTTC
- TRBJ1-3 TRBV5-1 - CASSLGAGGNTIYF TGCGCCAGCAGCTTGGGAGCCGGGGGAAACACCATATATTTT
- TRBJ1-1 TRBV6-2/TRBV6-3 - CASSSLAWGGGSAEAFF TGTGCCAGCAGCTCCCTCGCATGGGGCGGGGGTAGTGCTGAAGCTTTCTTT
TRBD2 TRBJ2-5 TRBV9 - CASSLSGKETQYF TGTGCCAGCAGCCTCAGCGGGAAAGAGACCCAGTACTTC
- TRBJ2-1 TRBV24-1 - CATSEGQGWYNEQFF TGTGCCACCAGTGAAGGGCAGGGGTGGTACAATGAGCAGTTCTTC
TRBD2 TRBJ2-3 TRBV28 - CATQLAGVRDTQYF TGTGCCACCCAACTAGCGGGAGTTCGGGATACGCAGTATTTT
- TRBJ2-7 TRBV7-9 - CASSPGRGANEQYF TGTGCCAGCAGCCCGGGCAGGGGGGCCAACGAGCAGTACTTC
- TRBJ1-2 TRBV19 - CASSIGQRQFHGYTF TGTGCCAGTAGTATTGGACAGCGGCAATTCCATGGCTACACCTTC
- TRBJ1-6 TRBV18 - CASTQIQGEDSPLHF TGTGCCAGCACCCAAATTCAGGGTGAAGATTCACCCCTCCACTTT
- TRBJ1-6 TRBV30 - CAWREVYNSPLHF TGTGCCTGGAGGGAGGTCTATAATTCACCCCTCCACTTT
- TRBJ1-3 TRBV19 few CASSPFTLRVSGNTIYF TGTGCCAGTAGTCCCTTCACACTCAGGGTATCTGGAAACACCATATATTTT
- TRBJ1-1 TRBV3-1/TRBV3-2 - CASSQREAAEAFF TGTGCCAGCAGCCAAAGAGAGGCGGCTGAAGCTTTCTTT
TRBD2 TRBJ2-1 TRBV6-5 - CASTLAGGGYNEQFF TGTGCCAGCACCCTAGCGGGAGGAGGTTACAATGAGCAGTTCTTC
- TRBJ2-5 TRBV30 - CAWKAYPGETQYF TGTGCCTGGAAGGCATACCCAGGGGAGACCCAGTACTTC
- TRBJ1-2 TRBV7-9 once CASSQRTHGYTF TGTGCCAGCAGCCAAAGGACTCATGGCTACACCTTC
TRBD2 TRBJ2-7 TRBV6-1 few CASTEKDLAGSYEQYF TGTGCCAGCACTGAGAAAGACTTAGCGGGATCCTACGAGCAGTACTTC
- TRBJ1-5 TRBV10-2 medium-sized CASTAGSNQPQHF TGCGCCAGCACCGCCGGTAGCAATCAGCCCCAGCATTTT